This T cell receptor beta chain was sequenced during a study of shared clonotypes between healthy human individuals. The assay was immunoSEQ multiplex PCR, and TCRdb's table has in-frame clones only and misses some. The sample consists of about 2.4 million clones, more than 90% of them appearing once. CDR3 length: 14 residues. The material sequenced was naive CD4+ T cells sorted from blood. Subset indicated: CD45RA+ positively selected. V is TRBV12-2 and J is TRBJ2-1; the tabulated D call, TRBD2, remains unverified against the DNA. TRBV12-2 is flagged as a pseudogene. This sequence originates from a man in his late teens or twenties in good health. CDR3 region: CASRLDESADEQFF. The CDR3 DNA sequence: TGTGCAAGTCGCTTAGACGAGAGTGCTGATGAGCAGTTCTTC.